This TCR beta chain was identified during a study of CD8 T cells in Susac syndrome. Turning to the study itself: At the time of blood draw, patients with Susac syndrome were therapy-naive, receiving corticosteroids, or receiving intravenous immunoglobulin alone.

The CDR3 runs 14 residues. Losses at the gene ends were 0 bases for V and 2 bases for J; bases not matched to a gene: 2. From germline, CDR1 is SGHRS and CDR2 YFSETQ. The RNA, roughly 0.45 to 1 ug, was put through reverse transcription using random hexamers. Each CDR3 protein gets one entry after TCRdb re-called the immunoSEQ multiplex PCR reads with MiXCR. The sample contains 100,000 to 110,000 distinct CDR3 sequences, 95% of which appear only once. The clonotype originates from a human donor with Susac syndrome. Input material: CD8+ T cells from PBMCs. The V call is TRBV5-1, the J call TRBJ2-7, with TRBD1 matching over 7 bases. The CDR3 bases are TGCGCCAGCAGCTTGGAGACAGGGACCTACGAGCAGTACTTC. This sequence encodes CASSLETGTYEQYF.